The 20 T cell receptor beta chains in this list originate from one sample, sequenced in a study of beta chain features in type 1 diabetes. Broader study findings: TCRB CDR3 length was moderately but significantly reduced in all four CD4+ subsets of Type 1 diabetes patients.

No antigen has been identified for these receptors. cDNA synthesis used the whole RNA isolate, giving expressed TCRB sequences. Here immunoSEQ multiplex PCR was the method, and the copy in TCRdb shows in-frame clones only, minus some. The sample consists of hundreds of thousands of clones, roughly 13% of them appearing once. What was sequenced was naive CD4+ T cells from blood. The receptors come from a man aged 18 to 35 with type 1 diabetes.

This clone was recorded a few times. The chain couples TRBV2 to TRBJ1-6, with TRBD1 identical over 11 bases. Germline values: CDR1 SNHLY, CDR2 FYNNEI. This CDR3 spans 15 amino acids. The V gene end was trimmed by 4 bases and the J gene end by 7 bases; junction bases not matched to a gene: 3. In DNA form, the CDR3 reads TGTGCCAGCAGTGCTGGGACAGGGGGGAATTCACCCCTCCACTTT. Translated: CASSAGTGGNSPLHF.

V gene TRBV11-2 combines with J gene TRBJ1-5, with unresolved D. The CDR3 has 16 amino acids. V was cut by 1 base and J by 0 bases, with 10 bases left in between. Germline V gives CDR1 SGHAT, CDR2 FQNNGV. CDR3 bases: TGTGCCAGCAGCTTAGCGGCAGATTATAGCAATCAGCCCCAGCATTTT. This codes for CASSLAADYSNQPQHF.

This rearrangement joins TRBV28 to TRBJ2-4, with D possibly matching TRBD2 (5 bases). Germline V lookup: CDR1 MDHEN, CDR2 SYDVKM. The V end was cut by 10 bases, the J end by 3 bases, with 22 bases between. The CDR3 has 16 amino acids. DNA of the CDR3: TGTGCCACCTCAAGCGGCGGAACTCTAATCAAAAACATTCAGTACTTC. Its protein is CATSSGGTLIKNIQYF.

The table lists this clone with a few counts. The chain uses TRBV29-1 and TRBJ2-2; D is unresolved. The V gene's germline CDR1 is SQVTM and CDR2 ANQGSEA. Trimming removed 5 bases from V and 0 bases from J, with 10 bases in between. CDR3 length: 14 residues. The CDR3 sequence: CSVKLHTNTGELFF. The DNA for the CDR3 is TGCAGCGTTAAGTTACACACGAACACCGGGGAGCTGTTTTTT.

The DNA of the CDR3 is TGTGCCTGGAGACTCCAGGGTGGGCAGTTCTTC. Protein: CAWRLQGGQFF. The chain carries TRBV30 and TRBJ2-1; possible D gene TRBD1, 5 bases. The CDR3 totals 11 residues. Trimming pared 3 bases from V and 12 bases from J, leaving 12 bases between. CDR1 is GTSNPN and CDR2 is SVGIG in the germline V gene (reference sequence).

The chain employs TRBV5-1 and TRBJ2-3; 8 positions agree with TRBD2. After removal of 2 bases from V and 3 bases from J, the junction contained 5 bases not matched to a gene. The germline V gene has CDR1 SGHRS and CDR2 YFSETQ. The CDR3 extends over 15 amino acids. Here the CDR3 DNA reads TGCGCCAGCAGCTTTCAAAAGCGGGAGACAGATACGCAGTATTTT. Its translation: CASSFQKRETDTQYF. The variable domain in full, completed from reference TRBV5-1 and TRBJ2-3, reads KAGVTQTPRYLIKTRGQQVTLSCSPISGHRSVSWYQQTPGQGLQFLFEYFSETQRNKGNFPGRFSGRQFSNSRSEMNVSTLELGDSALYLCASSFQKRETDTQYFGPGTRLTVL.

V is TRBV13 and J is TRBJ2-7; D gene uncertain. Trimming shortened V by 2 bases and J by 3 bases, and 8 bases separated the two germline ends. Germline CDR1 reads PRHDT; CDR2 reads FYEKMQ (reference sequence). CDR3 length: 13 amino acids. CDR3 nucleotide sequence: TGTGCCAGCAGCTTAATGGCGTTCTACGAGCAGTACTTC. Its translation is CASSLMAFYEQYF. Using reference TRBV13 and TRBJ2-7 for the parts outside the CDR3, the full variable domain is AAGVIQSPRHLIKEKRETATLKCYPIPRHDTVYWYQQGPGQDPQFLISFYEKMQSDKGSIPDRFSAQQFSDYHSELNMSSLELGDSALYFCASSLMAFYEQYFGPGTRLTVT.

This clone occurred a few times. This chain links TRBV2 with TRBJ2-3; D unresolved. Germline V CDR1 and CDR2: SNHLY, FYNNEI. The CDR3 contains 13 residues. The germline V and J ends were trimmed by 1 base and 4 bases, with 6 bases remaining between them. The CDR3 here is CASSEVGPDTQYF. The CDR3 bases are TGTGCCAGCAGTGAAGTTGGCCCAGATACGCAGTATTTT.

CDR3 nucleotides: TGTGCCAGCAGGAGGAGCACCGGGGAGCTGTTTTTT. Translating it yields CASRRSTGELFF. The V call is TRBV28, the J call TRBJ2-2; the D is unclear. The length of the CDR3 is 12 residues. Trimming took off 6 bases at V and 4 bases at J, with 6 bases between the two ends. Germline-derived CDR1 and CDR2 are MDHEN and SYDVKM. Full variable domain (rest looked up from reference TRBV28 and TRBJ2-2): DVKVTQSSRYLVKRTGEKVFLECVQDMDHENMFWYRQDPGLGLRLIYFSYDVKMKEKGDIPEGYSVSREKKERFSLILESASTNQTSMYLCASRRSTGELFFGEGSRLTVL.

This clone was detected a few times. The chain couples TRBV18 to TRBJ2-1; TRBD2 aligns across 8 bases. CDR3 length equals 16 residues. Germline lookup yields CDR1 KGHSH and CDR2 LQKENI. V shed 0 bases and J 3 bases; nucleotides not matched to a gene: 4. The CDR3 region is CASSPPEAGDYNEQFF. The CDR3, as DNA: TGTGCCAGCTCACCACCCGAAGCGGGGGACTACAATGAGCAGTTCTTC.

This rearrangement joins TRBV4-2 to TRBJ2-2; D unclear. This CDR3 region has 14 residues. The V end was cut by 1 base, the J end by 0 bases, with 3 bases between. CDR1 LGHNA and CDR2 YNFKEQ come from the germline V gene. The CDR3 region is CASSQGANTGELFF. DNA of the CDR3: TGTGCCAGCAGCCAAGGGGCGAACACCGGGGAGCTGTTTTTT.

The chain combines TRBV28 with TRBJ2-3; the match to TRBD2 covers 16 bases. The CDR3 runs 18 residues. The germline V gene encodes CDR1 MDHEN and CDR2 SYDVKM. Unmatched junction bases numbered 8, after V lost 8 bases and J lost 0 bases. The CDR3 DNA sequence: TGTGCCAGCCCCCAGGGGACTAGCGGGGGGGTTAGCACAGATACGCAGTATTTT. Protein: CASPQGTSGGVSTDTQYF.

This clone came up a few times. The genes are TRBV28 and TRBJ1-2; D unresolved. This CDR3 spans 13 amino acids. Germline assignment: CDR1 MDHEN and CDR2 SYDVKM. Between the trimmed V and J ends, which lost 7 bases and 4 bases, there was a span of 13 bases. CDR3 sequence: CASTLAGIYGYTF. CDR3 coding DNA: TGTGCCAGCACCCTCGCCGGGATCTATGGCTACACCTTC.

This clone was counted only a few times. Other DNA sequences of this sample code for an identical CDR3. The chain carries TRBV4-2 and TRBJ2-6; D uncertain. Looked up from germline, CDR1 is LGHNA and CDR2 is YNFKEQ. V was cut by 1 base and J by 0 bases, with 13 bases left in between. This CDR3 spans 18 amino acids. CDR3 bases: TGTGCCAGCAGCCAAGTGGGCAGGCCCCCCTCTGGGGCCAACGTCCTGACTTTC. It specifies CASSQVGRPPSGANVLTF.

The rearrangement uses TRBV29-1 and TRBJ2-3, with D uncertain. The V end lost 3 bases, the J end lost 2 bases, and 6 bases lay between the germline ends. This CDR3 is built from 12 residues. Germline V gene data show CDR1 as SQVTM and CDR2 as ANQGSEA. This CDR3 is CSVEQDTDTQYF. For the CDR3, the DNA is TGCAGCGTTGAGCAGGACACAGATACGCAGTATTTT.

The chain links TRBV29-1 to TRBJ1-1; D not certain. Trimming took 4 bases from V and 0 from J, leaving 12 bases between them. The CDR3 extends over 14 amino acids. Per germline, CDR1 SQVTM and CDR2 ANQGSEA. In DNA, the CDR3 is TGCAGCGTTGTGCAGGCTGCTATGAACACTGAAGCTTTCTTT. This encodes CSVVQAAMNTEAFF. The entire variable domain, with the rest obtained from reference TRBV29-1 and TRBJ1-1, is as follows: SAVISQKPSRDICQRGTSLTIQCQVDSQVTMMFWYRQQPGQSLTLIATANQGSEATYESGFVIDKFPISRPNLTFSTLTVSNMSPEDSSIYLCSVVQAAMNTEAFFGQGTRLTVV.

Only a few counts were recorded for this clone. V and J are TRBV15 and TRBJ1-5, with unresolved D. The V gene lost 0 bases and the J gene lost 2 bases, with 5 bases spanning the gap. This CDR3 region has 14 residues. CDR1 is LNHNV and CDR2 is YYDKDF in the germline V gene (reference sequence). This chain's CDR3 is CATSRDRGNQPQHF. The CDR3 nucleotides read TGTGCCACCAGCAGAGATAGGGGCAATCAGCCCCAGCATTTT.

This chain connects TRBV6-6 to TRBJ1-2; possibly TRBD1 for D (5 bases). This CDR3 comprises 13 residues. Germline V gene data show CDR1 as MNHNY and CDR2 as SVGAGI (reference sequence). V shed 2 bases and J shed 8 bases, with 12 bases lying between them. The CDR3 coding sequence is TGTGCCAGCAGTTACCCCCAGGGAGGCGGCTACACCTTC. Amino acid sequence: CASSYPQGGGYTF.

CDR3: CASSPRGLGLDPSYNEQFF. The CDR3 region has the DNA TGTGCCAGCTCACCAAGGGGACTAGGATTAGATCCCTCCTACAATGAGCAGTTCTTC. The J gene is TRBJ2-1, the V gene TRBV18; 8 bases fit TRBD2. Losses at the gene ends were 2 bases for V and 0 bases for J; bases not matched to a gene: 12. The CDR3 spans 19 residues. Looked up from germline, CDR1 is KGHSH and CDR2 is LQKENI.

The sample holds a few counts of this clone. This rearrangement joins TRBV4-2 to TRBJ2-3; TRBD2 agrees at 12 bases. The germline gives CDR1 LGHNA, CDR2 YNFKEQ. J gave up 0 bases and V 0 bases, and 13 bases lay outside the gene matches. The CDR3 consists of 21 residues. DNA of the CDR3: TGTGCCAGCAGCCAAGATGGTCCAGTGCTAGCGGGAGGGGCTAGCACAGATACGCAGTATTTT. Residues: CASSQDGPVLAGGASTDTQYF.